The clone carrying this T cell receptor (beta chain) occurred once. Its specificity is unknown. The PCR contained 60 Vbeta and 13 Jbeta primers. Generated by immunoSEQ multiplex PCR, the TCRdb table keeps only in-frame clones and is missing some. The data hold 150,000 to 200,000 clones, with 60% to 80% observed a single time. Germline V gene data show CDR1 as SNHLY and CDR2 as FYNNEI. V trimming: 5 bases; J trimming: 4 bases; junction bases outside the gene matches: 7. This CDR3 spans 14 amino acids. This sample is part of a study of cytomegalovirus exposure and HLA in healthy donors. Turning to the study itself: A data release that came early held 75 million to 85 million unique TCRs from HLA-typed donors.

Study-wide results and limits: The study had only CMV serostatus as immune exposure information.

The J gene is TRBJ2-5, the V gene TRBV2; 7 bases are a match to TRBD1. Source material: PBMCs. This sequence was found in a middle-aged woman in good health and CMV-seropositive. This CDR3 is CASSRQGSRETQYF. The CDR3 nucleotides are TGTGCCAGCAGTCGACAGGGTTCAAGAGAGACCCAGTACTTC.